This T cell receptor beta chain stems from a study of read filtering for tumor transcriptome and immune sequencing. The overall study: IR-seq gave about 3.5 to 10.27 million TCR reads per sample; RNA-seq gave roughly 80 to 1273.

The CDR3 runs to 16 residues. The J segment lost 3 bases and the V segment lost 6 bases, leaving 10 bases of the junction unmatched. Study-level findings and limits: About 77% of IR-seq clonotypes had a single read, yet these held about 3.5% of reads. RNA-seq captured clonotypes less deeply and reliably than IR-seq.

The library was built from roughly 400 ng RNA with molecular barcoded adaptors for alpha/delta and beta/gamma chains. From the reads, TCRdb called clonotypes with MiXCR, one entry per CDR3 protein. The sample holds around 14,000 distinct CDR3 sequences, approximately 20% seen once. By frequency in the sample, this clonotype is medium-sized. No antigen is known for it. Material: a population of CD138-negative cells sorted from bone marrow. The chain uses TRBV12-3 or TRBV12-4 and TRBJ2-1; 8 positions match TRBD2. This clonotype was sampled from a donor aged 40 or older with multiple myeloma. The CDR3 reads CASSYKSGRGYNEQFF. CDR3 nucleotides: TGTGCCAGCAGCTATAAGAGCGGGAGAGGCTACAATGAGCAGTTCTTC.